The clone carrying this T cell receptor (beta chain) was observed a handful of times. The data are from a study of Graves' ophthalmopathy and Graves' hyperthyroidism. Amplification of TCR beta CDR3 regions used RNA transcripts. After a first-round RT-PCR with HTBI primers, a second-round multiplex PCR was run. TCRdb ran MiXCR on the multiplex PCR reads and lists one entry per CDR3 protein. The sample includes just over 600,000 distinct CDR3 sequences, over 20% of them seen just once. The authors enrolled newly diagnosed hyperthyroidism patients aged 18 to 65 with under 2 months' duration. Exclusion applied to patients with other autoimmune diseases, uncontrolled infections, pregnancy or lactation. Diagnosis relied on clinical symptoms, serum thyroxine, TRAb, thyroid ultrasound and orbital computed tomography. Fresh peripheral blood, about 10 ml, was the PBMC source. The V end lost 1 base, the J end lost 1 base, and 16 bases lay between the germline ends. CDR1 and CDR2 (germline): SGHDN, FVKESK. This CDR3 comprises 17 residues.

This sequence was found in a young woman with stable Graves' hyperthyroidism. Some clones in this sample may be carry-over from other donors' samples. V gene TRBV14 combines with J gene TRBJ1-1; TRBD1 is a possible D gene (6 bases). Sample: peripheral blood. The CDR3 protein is CASSQVKEPTGNTEAFF. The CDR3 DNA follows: TGTGCCAGCAGCCAAGTAAAGGAGCCGACAGGGAACACTGAAGCTTTCTTT. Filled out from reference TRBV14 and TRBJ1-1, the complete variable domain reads EAGVTQFPSHSVIEKGQTVTLRCDPISGHDNLYWYRRVMGKEIKFLLHFVKESKQDESGMPNNRFLAERTGGTYSTLKVQPAELEDSGVYFCASSQVKEPTGNTEAFFGQGTRLTVV.